A single sample gave rise to the 14 T cell receptor beta chains below, sequenced in a study of blood T cell repertoires in COVID-19. Method: immunoSEQ multiplex PCR; TCRdb's copy keeps in-frame clones and lacks some. The sample comprises around 100,000 clones, approximately 90% of which are singletons, and 15% rests with the top ten. Sequenced input: peripheral blood. These receptors all come from a human donor in a cohort sampled during active COVID-19.

V usage is TRBV7-3 and J usage is TRBJ1-1; 7 positions match TRBD1. In germline, CDR1 is SGHTA, CDR2 FQGTGA. The CDR3 runs to 14 residues. With 5 bases clipped from V and 2 bases from J, the junction kept 5 bases outside the gene matches. CDR3 nucleotides: TGTGCCAGCAGCCTCCGGGACAGAAACACTGAAGCTTTCTTT. The encoded protein is CASSLRDRNTEAFF. Full variable domain (missing parts from reference TRBV7-3 and TRBJ1-1): GAGVSQTPSNKVTEKGKYVELRCDPISGHTALYWYRQSLGQGPEFLIYFQGTGAADDSGLPNDRFFAVRPEGSVSTLKIQRTERGDSAVYLCASSLRDRNTEAFFGQGTRLTVV.

The chain joins TRBV3-1 (or the pseudogene TRBV3-2) to TRBJ1-1; no clear D gene. Germline V gene sequence: CDR1 LGHDT, CDR2 YNNKEL (reference sequence). Trimming removed 4 bases from V and 3 bases from J, with 9 bases in between. The CDR3 covers 13 residues. The CDR3 nucleotides are TGTGCCAGCAGCCGTGGGGAGTACACTGAAGCTTTCTTT. It encodes CASSRGEYTEAFF.

The chain has TRBV28 and TRBJ1-2, with TRBD1 matching 8 bases. CDR1 MDHEN and CDR2 SYDVKM come from the germline V gene. The CDR3 consists of 14 residues. Germline trimming cut 3 bases from V and 5 bases from J; bases unmatched to any gene: 5. The CDR3 reads CASSLAGGWYGYTF. DNA for the CDR3: TGTGCCAGCAGTTTGGCAGGGGGCTGGTATGGCTACACCTTC.

This clone was detected a few times. The chain employs TRBV4-2 and TRBJ1-4; D remains unclear. CDR1 is LGHNA and CDR2 is YNFKEQ in the germline V gene. Trimming stripped 0 bases from V and 4 bases from J, with 9 bases between. This CDR3 contains 15 residues. This chain's CDR3 is CASSQDWQRNEKLFF. In DNA form, the CDR3 reads TGTGCCAGCAGCCAAGACTGGCAACGTAATGAAAAACTGTTTTTT.

This rearrangement joins TRBV6-5 to TRBJ1-2; 7 bases line up with TRBD1. This CDR3 is 16 amino acids long. Germline V gives CDR1 MNHEY, CDR2 SVGAGI. V trimming: 0 bases; J trimming: 5 bases; junction bases outside the gene matches: 9. The DNA for the CDR3 is TGTGCCAGCAGTTACTCGAGTACAGGGGCGGGGTATGGCTACACCTTC. It translates to CASSYSSTGAGYGYTF.

The rearrangement uses TRBV4-1 and TRBJ2-1; D perhaps matches TRBD2 (6 bases). The V gene lost 4 bases and the J gene lost 6 bases, with 13 bases spanning the gap. Looked up from germline, CDR1 is MGHRA and CDR2 is YSYEKL. The CDR3 has 14 residues. The CDR3 bases are TGCGCCAGCAGCCCGGGACTGCTAGGCAATGAGCAGTTCTTC. Translation: CASSPGLLGNEQFF.

This sequence joins TRBV5-1 and TRBJ1-2; the match to TRBD1 covers 10 bases. After removal of 0 bases from V and 8 bases from J, the junction contained 4 bases not matched to a gene. The germline CDR1 and CDR2 sequences are SGHRS and YFSETQ. This CDR3 has 14 amino acids. Written as DNA, the CDR3 is TGCGCCAGCAGCTTGGGGGACAGGGGAGGAGGCTACACCTTC. This translates into CASSLGDRGGGYTF.

The V gene is TRBV7-9, the J gene TRBJ2-3; 8 nucleotides match TRBD1. The CDR3 is 14 amino acids. The V gene end was trimmed by 7 bases and the J gene end by 1 base; junction bases not matched to a gene: 4. Germline-derived CDR1 and CDR2 are SEHNR and FQNEAQ (reference sequence). The CDR3 here is CASTTGVGTDTQYF. For the CDR3, the DNA is TGTGCCAGCACGACAGGGGTCGGCACAGATACGCAGTATTTT. Using reference TRBV7-9 and TRBJ2-3 for the parts outside the CDR3, the full variable domain is DTGVSQNPRHKITKRGQNVTFRCDPISEHNRLYWYRQTLGQGPEFLTYFQNEAQLEKSRLLSDRFSAERPKGSFSTLEIQRTEQGDSAMYLCASTTGVGTDTQYFGPGTRLTVL.

This chain connects TRBV4-2 to TRBJ2-7, with D tentatively TRBD1 (6 bases). This CDR3 spans 16 amino acids. V dropped 3 bases and J dropped 5 bases, with 20 bases sitting between them. Germline V CDR1 and CDR2: LGHNA, YNFKEQ. CDR3 residues: CASSHQDRSDLNEQYF. The DNA of the CDR3 is TGTGCCAGCAGCCACCAGGACAGATCGGATCTAAACGAGCAGTACTTC.

J is TRBJ2-3 and V is TRBV11-1; 8 bases agree with TRBD2. The CDR3 totals 15 residues. Trimming cost V 5 bases and J 4 bases; bases outside gene matches: 8. Germline assignment: CDR1 SGHAT and CDR2 FQDESV (reference sequence). CDR3 amino acids: CASSHGGVLSDTQYF. For the CDR3, the DNA is TGTGCCAGCAGCCACGGGGGGGTACTCTCAGATACGCAGTATTTT.

The chain uses TRBV15 and TRBJ2-5; 7 nucleotides align to TRBD2. Germline assignment: CDR1 LNHNV and CDR2 YYDKDF (reference sequence). The CDR3 is made up of 15 amino acids. J was trimmed by 2 bases and V by 6 bases; bases with no gene match: 9. The CDR3 DNA sequence: TGTGCCACCAGTTTTACTAGCGCGGGGCAAGAGACCCAGTACTTC. Translating gives CATSFTSAGQETQYF.

This CDR3 reads CASSFDRGPTGELFF. The DNA of the CDR3 is TGTGCCAGCAGTTTTGACAGGGGGCCCACCGGGGAGCTGTTTTTT. V usage is TRBV2 and J usage is TRBJ2-2, with 10 bases identical to TRBD1. J lost 4 bases, V lost 5 bases, and 4 bases had no gene match. CDR3 length: 15 residues. Germline V gene lookup returns CDR1 SNHLY and CDR2 FYNNEI.

This clone was seen a handful of times. The V and J genes are TRBV27 and TRBJ1-1; D is unclear. V shed 6 bases and J shed 1 base, with 12 bases lying between them. Germline V gene data show CDR1 as MNHEY and CDR2 as SMNVEV (reference sequence). CDR3 length: 14 residues. Here the CDR3 reads CASSRGMGNTEAFF. CDR3 DNA: TGTGCCAGCAGCCGCGGAATGGGGAACACTGAAGCTTTCTTT.

This sequence joins TRBV24-1 and TRBJ2-1; D is ambiguous. The CDR3 extends over 13 amino acids. The ends were cut back, 3 bases at V and 3 bases at J, with 5 bases in the middle. Germline-derived CDR1 and CDR2 are KGHDR and SFDVKD. CDR3 in amino acids: CATSDPLYNEQFF. CDR3 sequence (DNA): TGTGCCACCAGTGATCCCCTCTACAATGAGCAGTTCTTC.